This TCR beta chain was captured in a study of T cell repertoires in cytomegalovirus infection. This CDR3 has 11 amino acids. The germline V gene encodes CDR1 SGHVS and CDR2 FQNEAQ. Trimming pared 3 bases from V and 6 bases from J, leaving 5 bases between. Worth noting for this clonotype: Its antigen is unknown. This may stem from a read error, because a much larger clone lies one nucleotide away.

TCRdb itself ran the reads through MiXCR, one entry per CDR3 protein. Seen here are under 150,000 distinct CDR3 sequences, about 24% observed once, and the top ten hold approximately 35%. The sample consisted of PBMCs, sequenced either directly or after in vitro stimulation (not recorded which). This receptor was identified in a human donor in good health (CMV status not recorded). Some clones in this sample may be carry-over from other donors' samples. V usage is TRBV7-8 and J usage is TRBJ1-1, with D unclear. The CDR3 bases are TGTGCCAGCAGCTTCGGGGCTGAAGCTTTCTTT. It specifies CASSFGAEAFF.